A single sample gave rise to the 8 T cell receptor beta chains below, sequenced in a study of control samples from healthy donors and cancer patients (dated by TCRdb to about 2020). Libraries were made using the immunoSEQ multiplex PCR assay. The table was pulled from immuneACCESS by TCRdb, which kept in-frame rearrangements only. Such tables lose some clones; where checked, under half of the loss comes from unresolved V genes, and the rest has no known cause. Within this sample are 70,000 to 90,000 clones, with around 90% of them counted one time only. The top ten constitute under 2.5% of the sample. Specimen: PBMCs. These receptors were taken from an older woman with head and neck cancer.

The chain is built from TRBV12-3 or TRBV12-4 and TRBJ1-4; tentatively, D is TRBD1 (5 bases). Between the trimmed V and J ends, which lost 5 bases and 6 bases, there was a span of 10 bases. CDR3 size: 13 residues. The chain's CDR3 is CASSRTRHEKLFF. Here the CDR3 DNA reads TGTGCCAGCAGTAGGACAAGGCATGAAAAACTGTTTTTT.

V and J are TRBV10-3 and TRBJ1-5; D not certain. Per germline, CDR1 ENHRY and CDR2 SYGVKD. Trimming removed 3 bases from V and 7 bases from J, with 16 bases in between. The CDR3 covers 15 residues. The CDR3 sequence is CAISDQGKIGQPQHF. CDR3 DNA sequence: TGTGCCATCAGTGACCAAGGGAAGATTGGACAGCCCCAGCATTTT.

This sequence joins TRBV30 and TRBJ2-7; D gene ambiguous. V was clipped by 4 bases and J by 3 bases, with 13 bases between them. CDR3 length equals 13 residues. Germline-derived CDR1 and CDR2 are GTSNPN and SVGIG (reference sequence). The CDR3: CAWTPQNLYEQYF. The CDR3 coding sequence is TGTGCCTGGACACCTCAGAACCTCTACGAGCAGTACTTC.

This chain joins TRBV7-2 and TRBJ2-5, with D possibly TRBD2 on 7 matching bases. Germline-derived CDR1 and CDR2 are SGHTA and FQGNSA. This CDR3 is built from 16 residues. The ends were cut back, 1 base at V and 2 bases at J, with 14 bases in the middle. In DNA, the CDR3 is TGTGCCAGCAGCTTAGTTGGTGGGAGGGGGCAAGAGACCCAGTACTTC. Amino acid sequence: CASSLVGGRGQETQYF. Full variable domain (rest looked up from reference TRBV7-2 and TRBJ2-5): GAGVSQSPSNKVTEKGKDVELRCDPISGHTALYWYRQSLGQGLEFLIYFQGNSAPDKSGLPSDRFSAERTGGSVSTLTIQRTQQEDSAVYLCASSLVGGRGQETQYFGPGTRLLVL.

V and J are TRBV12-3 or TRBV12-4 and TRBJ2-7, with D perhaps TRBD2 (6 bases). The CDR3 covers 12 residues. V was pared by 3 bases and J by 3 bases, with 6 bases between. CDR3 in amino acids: CASSFSGYEQYF. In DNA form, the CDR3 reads TGTGCCAGCAGTTTTAGCGGCTACGAGCAGTACTTC.

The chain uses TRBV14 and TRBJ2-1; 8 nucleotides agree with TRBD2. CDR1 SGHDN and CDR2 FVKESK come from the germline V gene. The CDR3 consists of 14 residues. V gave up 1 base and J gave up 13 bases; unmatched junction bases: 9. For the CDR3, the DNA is TGTGCCAGCAGCCAAGCGGGAGGGGCTTGGGGACAGTTCTTC. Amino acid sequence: CASSQAGGAWGQFF.

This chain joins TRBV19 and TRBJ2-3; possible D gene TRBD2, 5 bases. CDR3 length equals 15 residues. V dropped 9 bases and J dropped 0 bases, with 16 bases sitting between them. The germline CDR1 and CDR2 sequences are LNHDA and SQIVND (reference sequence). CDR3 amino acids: CASQARALSTDTQYF. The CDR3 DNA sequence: TGTGCCAGCCAGGCGCGGGCGTTAAGCACAGATACGCAGTATTTT.

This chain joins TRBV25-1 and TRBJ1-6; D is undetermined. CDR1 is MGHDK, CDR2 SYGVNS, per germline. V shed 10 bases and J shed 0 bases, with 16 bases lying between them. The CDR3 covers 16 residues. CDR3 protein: CATLPRASSYNSPLHF. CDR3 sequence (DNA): TGTGCCACCTTGCCACGGGCGAGCTCCTATAATTCACCCCTCCACTTT.